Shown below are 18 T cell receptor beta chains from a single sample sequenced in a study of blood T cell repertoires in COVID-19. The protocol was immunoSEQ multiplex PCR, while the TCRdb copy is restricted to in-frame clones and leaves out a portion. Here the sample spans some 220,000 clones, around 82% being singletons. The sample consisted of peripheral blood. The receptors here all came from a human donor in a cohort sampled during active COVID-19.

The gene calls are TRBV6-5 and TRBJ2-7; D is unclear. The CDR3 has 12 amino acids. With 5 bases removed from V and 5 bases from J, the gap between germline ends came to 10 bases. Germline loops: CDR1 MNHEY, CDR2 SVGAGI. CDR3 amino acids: CASSRSLDEQYF. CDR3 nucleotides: TGTGCCAGCAGTCGGTCCCTGGACGAGCAGTACTTC.

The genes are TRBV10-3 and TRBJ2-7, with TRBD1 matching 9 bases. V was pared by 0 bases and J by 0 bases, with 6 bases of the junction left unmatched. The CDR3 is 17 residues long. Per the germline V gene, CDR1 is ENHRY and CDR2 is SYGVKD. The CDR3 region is CAISESTTGGASYEQYF. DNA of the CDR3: TGTGCCATCAGTGAGTCGACCACAGGGGGCGCCTCCTACGAGCAGTACTTC.

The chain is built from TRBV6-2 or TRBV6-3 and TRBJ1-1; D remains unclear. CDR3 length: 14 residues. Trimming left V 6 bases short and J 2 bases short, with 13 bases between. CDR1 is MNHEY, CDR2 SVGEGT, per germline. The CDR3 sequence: CASSIPDFNTEAFF. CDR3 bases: TGTGCCAGCAGCATCCCGGACTTTAACACTGAAGCTTTCTTT.

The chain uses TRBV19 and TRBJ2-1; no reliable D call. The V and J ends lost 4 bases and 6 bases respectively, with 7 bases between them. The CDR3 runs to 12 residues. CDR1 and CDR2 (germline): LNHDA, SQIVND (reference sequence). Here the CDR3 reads CASSRVGNEQFF. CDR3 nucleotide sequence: TGTGCCAGTAGTAGAGTCGGCAATGAGCAGTTCTTC.

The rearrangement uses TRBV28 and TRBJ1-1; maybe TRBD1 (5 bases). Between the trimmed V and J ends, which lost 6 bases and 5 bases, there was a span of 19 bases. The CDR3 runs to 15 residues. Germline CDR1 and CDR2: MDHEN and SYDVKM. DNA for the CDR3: TGTGCCAGCAGACTCCCCTTGGGGGGTAGGACTGAAGCTTTCTTT. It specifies CASRLPLGGRTEAFF.

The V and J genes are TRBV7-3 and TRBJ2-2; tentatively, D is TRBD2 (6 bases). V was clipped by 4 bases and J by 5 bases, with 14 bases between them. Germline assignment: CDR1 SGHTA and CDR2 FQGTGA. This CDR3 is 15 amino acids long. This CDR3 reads CASSSSVEGTGELFF. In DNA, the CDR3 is TGTGCCAGCAGCTCCAGTGTGGAGGGGACCGGGGAGCTGTTTTTT.

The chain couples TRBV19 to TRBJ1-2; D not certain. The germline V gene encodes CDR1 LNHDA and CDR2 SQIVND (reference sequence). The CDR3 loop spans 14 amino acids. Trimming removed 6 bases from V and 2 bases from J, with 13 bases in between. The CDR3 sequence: CASRARTSNYGYTF. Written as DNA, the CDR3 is TGTGCCAGTAGGGCACGCACCTCAAACTATGGCTACACCTTC.

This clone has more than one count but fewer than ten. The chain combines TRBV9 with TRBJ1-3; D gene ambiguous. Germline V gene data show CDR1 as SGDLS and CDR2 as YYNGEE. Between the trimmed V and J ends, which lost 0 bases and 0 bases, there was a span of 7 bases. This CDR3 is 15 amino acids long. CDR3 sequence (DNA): TGTGCCAGCAGCGTAGCGTCTCTCTCTGGAAACACCATATATTTT. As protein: CASSVASLSGNTIYF.

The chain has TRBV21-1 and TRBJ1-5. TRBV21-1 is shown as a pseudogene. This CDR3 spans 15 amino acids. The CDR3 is CASSNGRRRRQPQHF. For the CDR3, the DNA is TGTGCCAGCAGCAACGGAAGACGGAGGCGGCAGCCCCAGCATTTT.

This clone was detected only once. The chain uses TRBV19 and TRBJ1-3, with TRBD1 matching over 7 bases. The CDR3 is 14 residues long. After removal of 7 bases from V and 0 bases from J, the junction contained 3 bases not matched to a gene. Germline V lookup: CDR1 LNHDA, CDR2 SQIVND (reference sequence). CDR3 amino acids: CASTRDSSGNTIYF. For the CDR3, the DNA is TGTGCCAGTACCCGGGACAGCTCTGGAAACACCATATATTTT.

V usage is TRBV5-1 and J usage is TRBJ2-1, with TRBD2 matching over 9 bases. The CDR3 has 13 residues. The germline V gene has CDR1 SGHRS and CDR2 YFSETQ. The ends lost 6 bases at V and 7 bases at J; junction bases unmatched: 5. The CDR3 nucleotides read TGCGCCAGCAAGGGACTAGCCGGGAATGAGCAGTTCTTC. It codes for CASKGLAGNEQFF.

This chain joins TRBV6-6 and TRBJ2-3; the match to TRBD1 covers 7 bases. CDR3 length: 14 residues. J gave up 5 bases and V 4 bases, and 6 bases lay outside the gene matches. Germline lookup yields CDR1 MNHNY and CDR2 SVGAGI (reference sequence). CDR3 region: CASSFEGALDTQYF. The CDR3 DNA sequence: TGTGCCAGCAGTTTCGAGGGGGCTTTAGATACGCAGTATTTT.

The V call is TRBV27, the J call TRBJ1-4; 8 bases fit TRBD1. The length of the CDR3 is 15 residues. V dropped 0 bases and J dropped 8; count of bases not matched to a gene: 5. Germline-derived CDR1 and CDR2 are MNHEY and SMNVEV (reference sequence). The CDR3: CASSLSPRTGEKLFF. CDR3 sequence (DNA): TGTGCCAGCAGTTTATCGCCCCGGACAGGGGAAAAACTGTTTTTT.

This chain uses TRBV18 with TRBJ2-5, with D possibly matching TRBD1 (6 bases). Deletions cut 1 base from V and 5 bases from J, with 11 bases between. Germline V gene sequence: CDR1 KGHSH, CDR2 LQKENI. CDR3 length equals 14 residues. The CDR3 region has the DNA TGTGCCAGCTCACCACTGACAGGCGGGGAGACCCAGTACTTC. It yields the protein CASSPLTGGETQYF.

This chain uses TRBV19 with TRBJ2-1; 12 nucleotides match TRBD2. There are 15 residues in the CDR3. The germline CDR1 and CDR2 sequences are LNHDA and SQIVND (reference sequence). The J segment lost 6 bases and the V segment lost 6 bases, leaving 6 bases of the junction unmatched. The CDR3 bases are TGTGCCAGTAGCCCACCGGGACTAGCGGGCAATGAGCAGTTCTTC. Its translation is CASSPPGLAGNEQFF.

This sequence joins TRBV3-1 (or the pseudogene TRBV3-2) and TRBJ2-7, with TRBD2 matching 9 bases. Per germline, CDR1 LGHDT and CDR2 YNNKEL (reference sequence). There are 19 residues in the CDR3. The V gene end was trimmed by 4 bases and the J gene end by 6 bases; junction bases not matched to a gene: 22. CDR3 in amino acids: CASSPPSRGGAGGPSEQYF. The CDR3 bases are TGTGCCAGCAGCCCGCCGTCGCGGGGGGGTGCGGGAGGGCCCTCCGAGCAGTACTTC.

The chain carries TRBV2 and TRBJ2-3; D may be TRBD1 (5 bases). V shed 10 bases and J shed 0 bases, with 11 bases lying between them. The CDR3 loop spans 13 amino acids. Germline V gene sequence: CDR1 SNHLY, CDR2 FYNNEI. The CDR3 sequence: CATRTLSTDTQYF. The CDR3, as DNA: TGTGCCACCCGGACACTGAGCACAGATACGCAGTATTTT.

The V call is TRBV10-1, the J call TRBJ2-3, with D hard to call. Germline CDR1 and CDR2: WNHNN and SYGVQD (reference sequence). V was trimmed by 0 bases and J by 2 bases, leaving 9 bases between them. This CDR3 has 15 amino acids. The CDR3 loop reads CASSESGPYTDTQYF. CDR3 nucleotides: TGCGCCAGCAGTGAGTCTGGGCCCTACACAGATACGCAGTATTTT.